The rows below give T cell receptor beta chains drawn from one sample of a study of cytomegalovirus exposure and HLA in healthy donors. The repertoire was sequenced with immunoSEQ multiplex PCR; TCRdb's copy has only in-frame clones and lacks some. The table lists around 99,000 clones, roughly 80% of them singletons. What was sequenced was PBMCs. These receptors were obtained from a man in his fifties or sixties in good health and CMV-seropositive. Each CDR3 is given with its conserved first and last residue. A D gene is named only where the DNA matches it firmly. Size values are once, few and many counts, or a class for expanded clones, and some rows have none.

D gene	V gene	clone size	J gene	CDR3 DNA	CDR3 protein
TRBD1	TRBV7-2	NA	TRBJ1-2	TGTGCCAGCAGCTTAGGGGGGACAGGGGTCTATGGCTACACCTTC	CASSLGGTGVYGYTF
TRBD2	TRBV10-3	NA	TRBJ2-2	TGTGCCATCAGTGTCCCTTCTAGCGGGGGATCGTATAACACCGGGGAGCTGTTTTTT	CAISVPSSGGSYNTGELFF
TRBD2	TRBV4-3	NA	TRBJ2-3	TGCGCCAGCAGCCAAGAGCGGGGGACTAGCGGGGGCGCAGATACGCAGTATTTT	CASSQERGTSGGADTQYF
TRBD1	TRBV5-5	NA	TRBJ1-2	TGTGCCAGCAGCTTGAGTGGACAGGGGCACTATGGCTACACCTTC	CASSLSGQGHYGYTF
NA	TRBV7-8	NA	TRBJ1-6	TGTGCCAGCAGCTTAGCGGCAGTCTCCTATAATTCACCCCTCCACTTT	CASSLAAVSYNSPLHF
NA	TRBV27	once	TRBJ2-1	TGTGCCAGCAGCATGACTAATTATGTGCAGTTCTTC	CASSMTNYVQFF
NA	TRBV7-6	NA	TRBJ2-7	TGTGCCAGCAGCTTATGGCAGGGATCGACCTACGAGCAGTACTTC	CASSLWQGSTYEQYF
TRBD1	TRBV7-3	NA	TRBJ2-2	TGTGCCAGCAGCTTGGGACAGCGGACCGGGGAGCTGTTTTTT	CASSLGQRTGELFF
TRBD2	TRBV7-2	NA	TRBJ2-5	TGTGCCAGCAGCCCCGTCCCGGGACTAGCGGGGGGGGCGGACCAGTACTTC	CASSPVPGLAGGADQYF
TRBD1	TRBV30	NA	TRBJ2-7	TGTGCCTGGGGGGGGATGGGGACAGGGGCATACGAGCAGTACTTC	CAWGGMGTGAYEQYF
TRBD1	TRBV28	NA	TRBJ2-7	TGTGCCAGCAGTTTAGGGACAGGGGGTAACGAGCAGTACTTC	CASSLGTGGNEQYF
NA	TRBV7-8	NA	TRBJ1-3	TGTGCCAGCAGGAAAGGAAATGGGGCGGATGGAAACACCATATATTTT	CASRKGNGADGNTIYF
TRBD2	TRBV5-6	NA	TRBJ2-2	TGTGCCAGCAGCTCTCCTAGCGGGGTAACCGGGGAGCTGTTTTTT	CASSSPSGVTGELFF
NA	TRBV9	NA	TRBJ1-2	TGTGCCAGCAGCCCCCGGACAGACTATGGCTACACCTTC	CASSPRTDYGYTF
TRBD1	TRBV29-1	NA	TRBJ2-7	TGCAGCGTGAAAAGGACAGGTCCCTCCTACGAGCAGTACTTC	CSVKRTGPSYEQYF
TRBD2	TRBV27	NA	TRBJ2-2	TGTGCCAGCAGCCGGACTAGCGGGGGGGCCGTATATACCGGGGAGCTGTTTTTT	CASSRTSGGAVYTGELFF
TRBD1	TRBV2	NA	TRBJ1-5	TGTGCCAGCAGTCCCCCCTATGTGACAGGGGCAAATCAGCCCCAGCATTTT	CASSPPYVTGANQPQHF
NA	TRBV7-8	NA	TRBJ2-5	TGTGCCAGCAGCTTCCGAGGCCCGGGGGAGACCCAGTACTTC	CASSFRGPGETQYF
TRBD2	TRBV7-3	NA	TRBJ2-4	TGTGCCAGCAGCTTAGCGGGGGGGACCAAAAACATTCAGTACTTC	CASSLAGGTKNIQYF
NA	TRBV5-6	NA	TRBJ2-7	TGTGCCAGCAGCTTTCAGGGGAGCTCCTACGAGCAGTACTTC	CASSFQGSSYEQYF
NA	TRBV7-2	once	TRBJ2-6	TGTGCCAGCAGCTTAGGAGGATACAGGGTATCTGGGGCCAACGTCCTGACTTTC	CASSLGGYRVSGANVLTF
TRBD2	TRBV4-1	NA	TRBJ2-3	TGCGCCAGCAGCCAAGGGACTAGCGGGGGAACAGATACGCAGTATTTT	CASSQGTSGGTDTQYF
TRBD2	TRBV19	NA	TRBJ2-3	TGTGCCACATCACTAGCGGCTAGCACAGATACGCAGTATTTT	CATSLAASTDTQYF
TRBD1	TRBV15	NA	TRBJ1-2	TGTGCCACCAGCAGAGGCCAGGGGGCAAACTATGGCTACACCTTC	CATSRGQGANYGYTF
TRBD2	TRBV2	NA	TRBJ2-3	TGTGCCAGCAGTCGGGACTACACAGATACGCAGTATTTT	CASSRDYTDTQYF
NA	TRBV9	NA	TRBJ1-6	TGTGCCAGCAGCGTAGCTAGCTCACCCCTCCACTTT	CASSVASSPLHF
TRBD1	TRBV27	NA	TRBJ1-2	TGTGCCACCGGACGAACGGACAGGGCGGGTGGCTACCCCTTC	CATGRTDRAGGYPF
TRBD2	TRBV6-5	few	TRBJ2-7	TGTGCCAGCAAGGGTCAGCGGGGGAGAACCTACGAGCAGTACTTC	CASKGQRGRTYEQYF
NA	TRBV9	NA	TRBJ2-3	TGTGCCAGCAGCGTATTTGGGGCTATCACAGATACGCAGTATTTT	CASSVFGAITDTQYF
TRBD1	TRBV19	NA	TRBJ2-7	TGTGCCAGTAGTCCGCGGACAGGGTATGGCTACGAGCAGTACTTC	CASSPRTGYGYEQYF
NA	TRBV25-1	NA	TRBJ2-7	TGTGCCAGCAGGGACCGCCGGCTAGGGGGAGAGCAGTACTTC	CASRDRRLGGEQYF
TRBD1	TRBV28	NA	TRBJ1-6	TGTGCCAGCAGCCTACAGGGGATGGGCGCTTCACCCCTCCACTTT	CASSLQGMGASPLHF
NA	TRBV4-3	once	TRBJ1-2	TGCGCCAGCAGCCAAGATTACGGGGGAAACTATGGCTACACCTTC	CASSQDYGGNYGYTF
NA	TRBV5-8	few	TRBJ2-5	TGTGCCAGCAGCTCCCGGGGGTCTAGGGAGACCCAGTACTTC	CASSSRGSRETQYF
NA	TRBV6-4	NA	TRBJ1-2	TGTGCCAGCAGTGAAAGGACAGTTCAGGACAATGGCTACACCTTC	CASSERTVQDNGYTF
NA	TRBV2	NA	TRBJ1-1	TGTGCCAGTAGACAGGAGGTGAACACTGAAGCTTTCTTT	CASRQEVNTEAFF
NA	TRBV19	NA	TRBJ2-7	TGTGCCTCTACCGGGGCCGGGACTTCTGCCCGCGAGCAGTACTTC	CASTGAGTSAREQYF
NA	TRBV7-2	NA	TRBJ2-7	TGTGCCAGCAGCTTCGGTTTCGGGGAGCAGTACTTC	CASSFGFGEQYF
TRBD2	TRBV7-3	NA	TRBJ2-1	TGTGCCAGCAGCTTATCCGGAGCTAGCGGGTTCAATGAGCAGTTCTTC	CASSLSGASGFNEQFF
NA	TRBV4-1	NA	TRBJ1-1	TGCGCCAGCAGCCAAGAGGGTAGGGGGAACACTGAAGCTTTCTTT	CASSQEGRGNTEAFF
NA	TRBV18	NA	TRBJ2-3	TGTGCCAGCATGGCCCGGTACGGGGGCACAGATACGCAGTATTTT	CASMARYGGTDTQYF
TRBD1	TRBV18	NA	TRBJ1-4	TGTGCCAGCTCACCCAACTCAGGACAGGGCTCAACTAATGAAAAACTGTTTTTT	CASSPNSGQGSTNEKLFF
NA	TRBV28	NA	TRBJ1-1	TGTGCCAGCGAAACAGGGAACATGAACACTGAAGCTTTCTTT	CASETGNMNTEAFF
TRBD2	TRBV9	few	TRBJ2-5	TGTGCCAGCAGCGTAGCGGGGGGGCCCCGAGAGACCCAGTACTTC	CASSVAGGPRETQYF
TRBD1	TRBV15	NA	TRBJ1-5	TGTGCCACCAGCAGAGCGGAACCAGGGGGAATCAATCAGCCCCAGCATTTT	CATSRAEPGGINQPQHF
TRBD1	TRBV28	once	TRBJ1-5	TGTGCCAGCAGTCCGCCGGACAGGGGGTTGGCCCAGCATTTT	CASSPPDRGLAQHF
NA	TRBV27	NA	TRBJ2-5	TGTGCCAGCAGTTCAGGCGATACCCAGTACTTC	CASSSGDTQYF
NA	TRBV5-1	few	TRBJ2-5	TGCGCCAGCAGCTTGGGCGGGTTTGGGAAAGAGACCCAGTACTTC	CASSLGGFGKETQYF
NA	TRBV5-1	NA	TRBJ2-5	TGCGCCAGCAGCTTGGAGGGGGACCAGAGACAGACCCAGTACTTC	CASSLEGDQRQTQYF
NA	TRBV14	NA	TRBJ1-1	TGTGCCAGCAGCCCCCCTCGGAGGTTCCAGGGGCGGATGAACACTGAAGCTTTCTTT	CASSPPRRFQGRMNTEAFF
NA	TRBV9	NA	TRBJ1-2	TGTGCCAGCAGCGTAGATCCGGGGGCTAACTATGGCTACACCTTC	CASSVDPGANYGYTF
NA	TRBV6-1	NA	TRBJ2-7	TGTGCCAGCAGTGAAGCCCCCATCTACGAGCAGTACTTC	CASSEAPIYEQYF
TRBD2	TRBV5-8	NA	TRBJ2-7	TGTGCCAGCAGCTGGTCTGGGGGGGTCGGTTCCTACGAGCAGTACTTC	CASSWSGGVGSYEQYF